A single TCR beta chain is shown here with its context. Its antigen is currently unknown. This sample was taken from a study of identical twins. The germline V gene encodes CDR1 ENHRY and CDR2 SYGVKD. Losses at the gene ends were 3 bases for V and 3 bases for J; bases not matched to a gene: 8. The CDR3 sequence is 16 residues long. Overall study results and limits: Models underpredicted monozygotic twin sharing of out-of-frame TCR alpha. Clonotypes of the beta chain that were abundant in cord blood carried fewer insertions (memory repertoires showed none).

Template switching added a universal primer site; cDNA carried unique molecular identifiers. Using its own MiXCR run on the 5' RACE reads, TCRdb lists one record per CDR3 protein. The repertoire has roughly 720,000 distinct CDR3 sequences, 15% to 20% of them found once; the top ten carry roughly 13%. This sample was shared with a second study, whose subject was T cells expressing NK-cell markers.

The V gene is TRBV10-3, the J gene TRBJ2-4, with 7 bases fitting TRBD2. This receptor was obtained from a woman aged 18-30 years in good health. Input material: PBMCs. The CDR3 DNA reads as TGTGCCATCAGTGACCCGGGAGGCGGGGTCAAAAACATTCAGTACTTC. It specifies CAISDPGGGVKNIQYF.